This T cell receptor beta chain was recorded in a study of Ad26.COV2.S vaccination and SARS-CoV-2 variants. General study results and limits: Possibly, TCR breadth and depth analyses underestimated total T cell responses. Vaccine and placebo groups showed comparable non-spike TCR breadth.

Details on this clone: Its antigen is undetermined.

Sequenced by immunoSEQ multiplex PCR; TCRdb stores in-frame clones only, minus some. Here the sample spans over 110,000 clones, roughly 85% being singletons. This CDR3 contains 16 residues. After removal of 2 bases from V and 4 bases from J, the junction contained 5 bases not matched to a gene. Germline V gene data show CDR1 as MNHEY and CDR2 as SVGAGI. This receptor was identified in a human donor who had recovered from COVID-19. The chain combines TRBV6-5 with TRBJ2-3, with 11 positions matching TRBD2. Source: peripheral blood, taken after recovery from COVID-19. Here the CDR3 reads CASSYTTSGGSDTQYF. CDR3 sequence (DNA): TGTGCCAGCAGTTACACCACTAGCGGGGGTTCAGATACGCAGTATTTT.